A single TCR beta chain is shown here with its context. Its antigen is undetermined. This sample is drawn from a study of T cell responses to AZD1222 COVID-19 vaccine. Overall study results and limits: Recipients of two AZD1222 doses showed rising Spike-specific TCR breadth and depth. The study reported that nearly half of spike-specific TCRs target unmutated variant regions. A mostly white British donor set with more females was recruited, and clonal diversity was possibly underestimated. Seropositivity was recorded at baseline in only five to seven AZD1222 recipients.

Measured with immunoSEQ multiplex PCR; TCRdb has only the in-frame clones, and not every one. This sample has 150,000 to 160,000 clones; roughly nine tenths occur once, and the top ten carry more than 5.5%. Germline lookup yields CDR1 LGHDT and CDR2 YNNKEL (reference sequence). The CDR3 spans 14 residues. Trimming left V 3 bases short and J 7 bases short, with 13 bases between. The chain couples TRBV3-1 (or the pseudogene TRBV3-2) to TRBJ1-5; maybe TRBD1 (6 bases). The source was peripheral blood, collected on day 0 of MenACWY control vaccination. This clonotype was sampled from an adult in good health. CDR3 sequence (DNA): TGTGCCAGCAGCCAGGGGGGCCCGGGGCAGCCCCAGCATTTT. Residues: CASSQGGPGQPQHF.